This entry concerns a single TCR beta chain. Its antigen is still unknown. The repertoire was sequenced with immunoSEQ multiplex PCR; TCRdb's copy has only in-frame clones and lacks some. The profile shows around 54,000 clones, about 89% of them singletons. The CDR3 has 15 amino acids. CDR1 LNHDA and CDR2 SQIVND come from the germline V gene (reference sequence). V trimming: 5 bases; J trimming: 13 bases; junction bases outside the gene matches: 10. The data stem from a study of graft-versus-host responses after intestinal transplantation. Points from the study as a whole: Allografts of one patient group, those with graft-donor T cell macrochimerism, had high graft-versus-host to host-versus-graft clonal ratios.

The rearrangement links TRBV19 to TRBJ2-5, with 16 bases fitting TRBD2. The sequence was obtained from a human patient who received an intestinal transplant, so some T cells may come from the graft donor. This sample comprised PBMCs, obtained approximately 97 weeks after intestinal transplant. CDR3 region: CASSFPGTSGGARYF. As DNA, the CDR3 is TGTGCCAGTAGTTTCCCCGGGACTAGCGGGGGGGCCCGGTACTTC.